This is a list of T cell receptor beta chains from one sample in a study of blood T cell repertoires in COVID-19. Sequencing used immunoSEQ multiplex PCR; TCRdb keeps in-frame clones, though not all of them. The top ten hold 9.1% of the sample, which has almost 250,000 clones, 70% to 90% seen once. The material sequenced was PBMCs or T cells enriched from blood (not recorded which). The receptors were sampled from a woman aged 45-59 years with acute COVID-19. The CDR3 runs from the conserved cysteine through the conserved F or W. Fields, in order: D gene, V gene, CDR3 length, clone size, J gene, CDR3 DNA, CDR3 protein. D genes are given only for firm matches. Rows may omit the clone size; those that give it use once, few, many or a size class.

D: .
V: TRBV30
length: 14
size: .
J: TRBJ1-1
DNA: TGTGCCTGGAGGATCGGGACATTGAACACTGAAGCTTTCTTT
CDR3: CAWRIGTLNTEAFF

D: .
V: TRBV10-3
length: 14
size: .
J: TRBJ2-7
DNA: TGTGCCATCAGTGAAACAGACCTCTTGGCCGAGCAGTACTTC
CDR3: CAISETDLLAEQYF

D: TRBD1
V: TRBV7-9
length: 13
size: .
J: TRBJ2-7
DNA: TGTGCCAGGCCGGGACAGGGATTTTACGAGCAGTACTTC
CDR3: CARPGQGFYEQYF

D: .
V: TRBV14
length: 15
size: .
J: TRBJ2-7
DNA: TGTGCCAGCAGCCAAGGATCGACAGCCTTCTACGAGCAGTACTTC
CDR3: CASSQGSTAFYEQYF

D: TRBD1
V: TRBV7-9
length: 16
size: .
J: TRBJ2-7
DNA: TGTGCCAGCAGCTTAGGAGGGACAGGCCCGACCTACGAGCAGTACTTC
CDR3: CASSLGGTGPTYEQYF

D: TRBD1
V: TRBV7-6
length: 20
size: .
J: TRBJ1-1
DNA: TGTGCCAGCAGCTTAGCGCGAGACAGGGACCAAGGACTACAGAACACTGAAGCTTTCTTT
CDR3: CASSLARDRDQGLQNTEAFF

D: .
V: TRBV7-9
length: 16
size: .
J: TRBJ1-1
DNA: TGTGCCAGCAGCCCCCGAGTGGGGGGGGTGAACACTGAAGCTTTCTTT
CDR3: CASSPRVGGVNTEAFF

D: .
V: TRBV5-1
length: 13
size: .
J: TRBJ1-1
DNA: TGCGCCAGCAGGCCCGGGGTTGATACTGAAGCTTTCTTT
CDR3: CASRPGVDTEAFF

D: .
V: TRBV7-9
length: 15
size: once
J: TRBJ1-1
DNA: TGTGCCAGCAGCTTAGGCCAGGGCGTGAACACTGAAGCTTTCTTT
CDR3: CASSLGQGVNTEAFF

D: .
V: TRBV9
length: 14
size: .
J: TRBJ1-6
DNA: TGTGCCAGCAGCGACGGGAGAGGGAATTCACCCCTCCACTTT
CDR3: CASSDGRGNSPLHF

D: .
V: TRBV11-2
length: 13
size: .
J: TRBJ1-2
DNA: TGTGCCAGCAGCTTAGAAATGGGCGTTGGCTACACCTTC
CDR3: CASSLEMGVGYTF

D: .
V: TRBV19
length: 14
size: .
J: TRBJ2-5
DNA: TGTGCCAGTACAACCGGGACATCCCAAGAGACCCAGTACTTC
CDR3: CASTTGTSQETQYF

D: .
V: TRBV30
length: 13
size: .
J: TRBJ2-1
DNA: TGTGCCTGGACCTCAGGGGTGGGCAATGAGCAGTTCTTC
CDR3: CAWTSGVGNEQFF

D: .
V: TRBV19
length: 13
size: .
J: TRBJ1-2
DNA: TGTGCCAGTAGTATGAGATCCTTCTATGGCTACACCTTC
CDR3: CASSMRSFYGYTF

D: TRBD1
V: TRBV24-1
length: 12
size: .
J: TRBJ2-3
DNA: TGTGCCACCAGTGACCGGACAGGCGCGCAGTATTTT
CDR3: CATSDRTGAQYF

D: TRBD1
V: TRBV5-4
length: 14
size: .
J: TRBJ1-2
DNA: TGTGCCAGCAGCTTGGTCCAGGGGGTAAATGGCTACACCTTC
CDR3: CASSLVQGVNGYTF

D: .
V: TRBV7-2
length: 13
size: .
J: TRBJ1-4
DNA: TGTGCCAGCAGTTCCAGGGTGGATGAAAAACTGTTTTTT
CDR3: CASSSRVDEKLFF

D: TRBD1
V: TRBV11-2
length: 16
size: .
J: TRBJ1-4
DNA: TGTGCCAGCAACTCCCCAGACAGCCCAGGGGGTGAAAAACTGTTTTTT
CDR3: CASNSPDSPGGEKLFF

D: .
V: TRBV6-1
length: 12
size: .
J: TRBJ1-6
DNA: TGTGCCAGCAACCTCCGGAATTCACCCCTCCACTTT
CDR3: CASNLRNSPLHF

D: TRBD1
V: TRBV3-1/TRBV3-2
length: 15
size: .
J: TRBJ1-6
DNA: TGTGCCAGCAGCTTACCGGGACAGATCAATTCACCCCTCCACTTT
CDR3: CASSLPGQINSPLHF

D: .
V: TRBV12-3/TRBV12-4
length: 13
size: .
J: TRBJ1-2
DNA: TGTGCCAGCAGGGAGGACAGCAACTATGGCTACACCTTC
CDR3: CASREDSNYGYTF

D: TRBD2
V: TRBV5-1
length: 17
size: .
J: TRBJ2-3
DNA: TGCGCCAGCAGGACATCTGGGACTAGCGGGGTCCCAGATACGCAGTATTTT
CDR3: CASRTSGTSGVPDTQYF

D: .
V: TRBV19
length: 15
size: .
J: TRBJ2-1
DNA: TGTGCCAGTAGTCAACTCCTAGCGCTGGCCAATGAGCAGTTCTTC
CDR3: CASSQLLALANEQFF

D: .
V: TRBV7-2
length: 14
size: .
J: TRBJ1-2
DNA: TGTGCCAGCAGCCTGATATTAGCTAACTATGGCTACACCTTC
CDR3: CASSLILANYGYTF

D: TRBD1
V: TRBV9
length: 15
size: .
J: TRBJ2-3
DNA: TGTGCCAGCAGCCGACAGGGGGTGAGCACAGATACGCAGTATTTT
CDR3: CASSRQGVSTDTQYF

D: .
V: TRBV5-1
length: 16
size: .
J: TRBJ1-1
DNA: TGCGCCAGCAGCTTGGAAGGCAGGAGGTCGGACACTGAAGCTTTCTTT
CDR3: CASSLEGRRSDTEAFF

D: TRBD1
V: TRBV30
length: 17
size: .
J: TRBJ1-6
DNA: TGTGCCTGGAGCCGAACCCCCCACCCAGGGGGCACGCCACCCCTCCACTTT
CDR3: CAWSRTPHPGGTPPLHF

D: TRBD2
V: TRBV18
length: 16
size: .
J: TRBJ2-3
DNA: TGTGCCAGCTCACATACTAGCGGGGGCCTCACAGATACGCAGTATTTT
CDR3: CASSHTSGGLTDTQYF

D: TRBD1
V: TRBV6-5
length: 14
size: .
J: TRBJ1-2
DNA: TGTGCCACCTCTGCAGGGGGCGCTTCATATGGCTACACCTTC
CDR3: CATSAGGASYGYTF

D: .
V: TRBV15
length: 14
size: .
J: TRBJ1-1
DNA: TGTGCCACCAGAAGGGACAACTCGAACACTGAAGCTTTCTTT
CDR3: CATRRDNSNTEAFF

D: TRBD1
V: TRBV18
length: 16
size: once
J: TRBJ2-3
DNA: TGTGCCAGCTCTCCCTGGCCGGGACAGCAAAGTAATACGCAGTATTTT
CDR3: CASSPWPGQQSNTQYF

D: .
V: TRBV14
length: 15
size: .
J: TRBJ1-1
DNA: TGTGCCAGCAGCCAAGTGTACAGCATGAACACTGAAGCTTTCTTT
CDR3: CASSQVYSMNTEAFF

D: .
V: TRBV2
length: 14
size: once
J: TRBJ1-1
DNA: TGTGCCAGCAGTGAAGCGAGGGCGGCCTCAAAAGCTTTCTTT
CDR3: CASSEARAASKAFF

D: .
V: TRBV20-1
length: 16
size: .
J: TRBJ2-7
DNA: TGCAGTGCTAGTTCCGCTACCCGATCCCCTACGCGGGAGCAGTACTTC
CDR3: CSASSATRSPTREQYF

D: TRBD1
V: TRBV7-9
length: 14
size: .
J: TRBJ1-1
DNA: TGTGCCAGCAGCCCACAGGGGACGAACACTGAAGCTTTCTTT
CDR3: CASSPQGTNTEAFF

D: TRBD1
V: TRBV9
length: 13
size: .
J: TRBJ1-2
DNA: TGTGCCAGCAGAGGACAGGGAAATGTTGGCTACACCTTC
CDR3: CASRGQGNVGYTF

D: .
V: TRBV6-2/TRBV6-3
length: 15
size: .
J: TRBJ1-2
DNA: TGTGCCAGCAGTCAGTTGGACAGCTTTAACTATGGCTACACCTTC
CDR3: CASSQLDSFNYGYTF

D: .
V: TRBV30
length: 13
size: .
J: TRBJ1-5
DNA: TGTGCCTGTCAGACAGGCCGTAATCAGCCCCAGCATTTT
CDR3: CACQTGRNQPQHF

D: .
V: TRBV19
length: 13
size: .
J: TRBJ2-1
DNA: TGTGCCAGTAGTATAGGTAGCGGCGATGAGCAGTTCTTC
CDR3: CASSIGSGDEQFF

D: .
V: TRBV7-8
length: 15
size: .
J: TRBJ1-2
DNA: TGTGCCAGCAGCCCCCCGGGGGGGAGGAACTATGGCTACACCTTC
CDR3: CASSPPGGRNYGYTF

D: .
V: TRBV13
length: 16
size: .
J: TRBJ1-5
DNA: TGTGCCAGCAGCTTCTCGGCCCCCGGGGGGAATCAGCCCCAGCATTTT
CDR3: CASSFSAPGGNQPQHF

D: .
V: TRBV11-2
length: 14
size: .
J: TRBJ1-6
DNA: TGTGCCAGCAGCTTAGGGGGGGGAGGGTCCCCCCTCCACTTT
CDR3: CASSLGGGGSPLHF

D: .
V: TRBV16
length: 15
size: .
J: TRBJ2-2
DNA: TGTGCCAGCAGCCAAGAAACTAGTGACACCGGGGAGCTGTTTTTT
CDR3: CASSQETSDTGELFF

D: .
V: TRBV6-2/TRBV6-3
length: 15
size: .
J: TRBJ1-2
DNA: TGTGCCAGCAGTTACCGCAAGGAGGGGTACTATGGCTACACCTTC
CDR3: CASSYRKEGYYGYTF

D: TRBD1
V: TRBV18
length: 16
size: .
J: TRBJ1-4
DNA: TGTGCCAGCTCACCCCGAGAACAGGGGGCATATGAAAAACTGTTTTTT
CDR3: CASSPREQGAYEKLFF

D: .
V: TRBV5-1
length: 14
size: .
J: TRBJ1-1
DNA: TGCGCCAGCAGCTCGGACAAGAAAAACACTGAAGCTTTCTTT
CDR3: CASSSDKKNTEAFF

D: .
V: TRBV12-3/TRBV12-4
length: 13
size: few
J: TRBJ1-1
DNA: TGTGCCAGCAGTTTAGGGGCGAGCACTGAAGCTTTCTTT
CDR3: CASSLGASTEAFF

D: .
V: TRBV30
length: 12
size: .
J: TRBJ2-5
DNA: TGTGCTGGAACTAGGACTGGGGAGACCCAGTACTTC
CDR3: CAGTRTGETQYF

D: .
V: TRBV7-2
length: 14
size: .
J: TRBJ2-1
DNA: TGTGCCAGCAGCGAGGGTGGAGGGAACAATGAGCAGTTCTTC
CDR3: CASSEGGGNNEQFF

D: .
V: TRBV5-4
length: 16
size: .
J: TRBJ1-6
DNA: TGTGCCAGCAGCTTGGGTGCAGGGGTCGTCAATTCACCCCTCCACTTT
CDR3: CASSLGAGVVNSPLHF

D: .
V: TRBV7-6
length: 15
size: .
J: TRBJ2-5
DNA: TGTGCCAGCAGCCCGAGGGGCGCGGGGCAAGAGACCCAGTACTTC
CDR3: CASSPRGAGQETQYF

D: .
V: TRBV15
length: 17
size: .
J: TRBJ2-7
DNA: TGTGCCACCAGCAGAGCTCGCGGTCAGGGGAGTAACTACGAGCAGTACTTC
CDR3: CATSRARGQGSNYEQYF

D: TRBD1
V: TRBV7-8
length: 19
size: .
J: TRBJ2-1
DNA: TGTGCCAGCAGCCCGGGACAGCTACATATTCCGACGAGTGACAATGAGCAGTTCTTC
CDR3: CASSPGQLHIPTSDNEQFF

D: .
V: TRBV30
length: 15
size: .
J: TRBJ1-5
DNA: TGTGCCTGGAGTGTATCGACAGCAAATAGGCAGCCCCAGCATTTT
CDR3: CAWSVSTANRQPQHF

D: TRBD1
V: TRBV29-1
length: 14
size: .
J: TRBJ2-7
DNA: TGCAGCGTTAAATCCGGGACAGGGGTCCGCGAGCAGTACTTC
CDR3: CSVKSGTGVREQYF

D: .
V: TRBV28
length: 16
size: once
J: TRBJ1-2
DNA: TGTGCCAGCTCCTCCGCATACCGCATAGCTAACTATGGCTACACCTTC
CDR3: CASSSAYRIANYGYTF